This TCR beta chain was documented in a study of shared clonotypes between healthy human individuals. Broader study findings: Investigators collected only blood, and repertoires in tissues likely differ.

The protocol was immunoSEQ multiplex PCR, while the TCRdb copy is restricted to in-frame clones and leaves out a portion. The table includes around 1.6 million clones, under 99% detected once. A note on this clone: Its antigen is unidentified.

Trimming removed 5 bases at V and 4 bases at J, with 21 bases between. The CDR3 is made up of 17 amino acids. Germline loops: CDR1 SEHNR, CDR2 FQNEAQ (reference sequence). The origin of this receptor is a man aged 25-45 years in good health. Specimen: naive CD4+ T cells sorted from blood. The subset here: CD45RA+ positively selected. The V call is TRBV7-9, the J call TRBJ1-3; D perhaps matches TRBD1 (6 bases). As DNA, the CDR3 is TGTGCCAGCAGCGTCCACAGGGATTTAAGGCGCGGAAACACCATATATTTT. Protein sequence: CASSVHRDLRRGNTIYF.